These 3 T cell receptor beta chains share one sample of origin, sequenced in a study of early stage breast cancer tumors. The protocol was immunoSEQ multiplex PCR, while the TCRdb copy is restricted to in-frame clones and leaves out a portion. The sample holds more than 65,000 clones, more than 70% seen once. Sequencing was done on a sample of blood. Receptor source: a middle-aged person with breast cancer.

This clone was detected only once. The V and J genes are TRBV28 and TRBJ2-4, with unresolved D. Germline V gene data show CDR1 as MDHEN and CDR2 as SYDVKM. The V and J ends lost 5 bases and 0 bases respectively, with 8 bases between them. This CDR3 comprises 14 residues. The DNA of the CDR3 is TGTGCCAGCAGTCAGCCGACAGCCAAAAACATTCAGTACTTC. It specifies CASSQPTAKNIQYF.

This clone was detected only a few times. The chain carries TRBV6-6 and TRBJ1-2, with unresolved D. CDR3 length: 13 residues. Germline V gene lookup returns CDR1 MNHNY and CDR2 SVGAGI (reference sequence). With 0 bases removed from V and 0 bases from J, the gap between germline ends came to 2 bases. Here the CDR3 DNA reads TGTGCCAGCAGTTACTCAACTAACTATGGCTACACCTTC. It codes for CASSYSTNYGYTF.

The V call is TRBV2, the J call TRBJ1-5; D not resolved. Per the germline V gene, CDR1 is SNHLY and CDR2 is FYNNEI. Between the trimmed V and J ends, which lost 5 bases and 6 bases, there was a span of 17 bases. The CDR3 has 15 residues. CDR3 in DNA: TGTGCCAGCAGTCCCGGAACTTCTACGATTCAGCCCCAGCATTTT. Amino acids: CASSPGTSTIQPQHF.